These 4 T cell receptor beta chains originate from one sample sequenced in a study of blood T cell repertoires in COVID-19. Profiled with immunoSEQ multiplex PCR; TCRdb holds only in-frame clones, not every one. The repertoire holds around 330,000 clones, with approximately 90% as singletons. Input material: peripheral blood. These receptors were taken from a woman aged 25 to 39 with COVID-19, enrolled during active disease.

In DNA form, the CDR3 reads TGTGCCAGCAGCCGAGGGACACTAAGGAACACTGAAGCTTTCTTT. Amino acids: CASSRGTLRNTEAFF. The chain recombines TRBV6-5 with TRBJ1-1; TRBD1 might be the D (6 bases). This CDR3 comprises 15 residues. Trimming left V 6 bases short and J 1 base short, with 15 bases between. Germline CDR1 reads MNHEY; CDR2 reads SVGAGI.

This clone turned up a few times. The chain employs TRBV2 and TRBJ1-2; 7 nucleotides match TRBD1. V shed 6 bases, J shed 4 bases, and the junction held 5 bases outside the gene matches. The CDR3 spans 13 residues. Germline assignment: CDR1 SNHLY and CDR2 FYNNEI. The CDR3 loop is CASRGTVTYGYTF. DNA for the CDR3: TGTGCCAGCAGGGGGACAGTCACCTATGGCTACACCTTC.

The chain employs TRBV28 and TRBJ1-4; no clear D. The V gene's germline CDR1 is MDHEN and CDR2 SYDVKM. The CDR3 totals 12 residues. V was clipped by 6 bases and J by 8 bases, with 10 bases between them. This CDR3 reads CASSLRFEKLFF. The CDR3 nucleotides read TGTGCCAGCAGCCTGAGGTTCGAAAAACTGTTTTTT.

This clone was counted between two and nine times. The chain employs TRBV5-1 and TRBJ1-1; D remains ambiguous. From germline, CDR1 is SGHRS and CDR2 YFSETQ. Between the trimmed V and J ends, which lost 2 bases and 1 base, there was a span of 9 bases. The CDR3 has 14 amino acids. CDR3: CASSFDYRNTEAFF. The CDR3 region has the DNA TGCGCCAGCAGCTTTGACTACCGGAACACTGAAGCTTTCTTT.